Below are 32 T cell receptor beta chains sequenced from a single sample in a study of CD8 T cells in Susac syndrome (dated by TCRdb to between 2017 and 2020). Receptor libraries were prepared by the immunoSEQ multiplex PCR assay. RNA was extracted with the RNeasy kit and about 0.45 to 1 ug was reverse transcribed using random hexamers. Using fastp trimming at Q25 and MiXCR clonotype assembly, TCRdb reanalyzed the public sequencing data and kept in-frame beta chains. Rows merge per CDR3 protein into single entries with the most common DNA and genes. The sample includes about 100,000 distinct CDR3 sequences, with approximately 95% observed a single time. The ten most abundant clones make up approximately 0.33% of the sample. Sequencing used CD8+ T cells from PBMCs. These receptors came from a human donor with Susac syndrome.

V usage is TRBV9 and J usage is TRBJ1-5; no firm D call. CDR1 is SGDLS and CDR2 is YYNGEE in the germline V gene. This CDR3 is 13 amino acids long. Trimming took off 0 bases at V and 4 bases at J, with 5 bases between the two ends. The CDR3 here is CASSVAGNQPQHF. The CDR3 DNA reads TGTGCCAGCAGCGTAGCCGGGAATCAGCCCCAGCATTTT.

This clonotype has a single count. This chain links TRBV29-1 with TRBJ2-1; D is ambiguous. V lost 7 bases and J 2 bases, leaving 12 bases between the germline ends. The CDR3 has 13 amino acids. CDR1 SQVTM and CDR2 ANQGSEA come from the germline V gene. CDR3 residues: CSGNLGAYNEQFF. The CDR3 bases are TGCAGCGGTAACCTGGGCGCCTACAATGAGCAGTTCTTC.

This sequence joins TRBV7-2 and TRBJ1-1; tentatively, D is TRBD1 (6 bases). V lost 5 bases to trimming and J lost 2 bases, with 12 bases between them. Germline-derived CDR1 and CDR2 are SGHTA and FQGNSA. The CDR3 consists of 14 residues. Written as DNA, the CDR3 is TGTGCCAGCAGCCGTGGACAGCTTAACACTGAAGCTTTCTTT. Protein: CASSRGQLNTEAFF.

The chain uses TRBV5-1 and TRBJ2-7; D not resolved. Germline values: CDR1 SGHRS, CDR2 YFSETQ. V lost 0 bases and J lost 3, with 7 bases in between. CDR3 size: 13 residues. In DNA, the CDR3 is TGCGCCAGCAGCTTGGGGCACCTCTACGAGCAGTACTTC. As protein: CASSLGHLYEQYF.

CDR3 nucleotide sequence: TGTGCCAGCAGTTTGGGTGGGGGTATCGATACGCAGTATTTT. Amino acids: CASSLGGGIDTQYF. The rearrangement links TRBV27 to TRBJ2-3; the D call may be TRBD1 or TRBD2 (5 bases each). With 3 bases removed from V and 6 bases from J, the gap between germline ends came to 13 bases. The CDR3 totals 14 residues. The germline V gene encodes CDR1 MNHEY and CDR2 SMNVEV (reference sequence).

This rearrangement joins TRBV2 to TRBJ1-1; no firm D call. The ends were cut back, 6 bases at V and 1 base at J, with 9 bases in the middle. Germline values: CDR1 SNHLY, CDR2 FYNNEI. The CDR3 runs to 13 residues. CDR3 protein: CASRSFTNTEAFF. The CDR3 coding sequence is TGTGCCAGCAGATCATTTACGAACACTGAAGCTTTCTTT.

CDR3 residues: CASSRANPGGTQYF. Written as DNA, the CDR3 is TGTGCCAGCAGCCGAGCTAACCCTGGAGGGACCCAGTACTTC. The chain joins TRBV5-4 to TRBJ2-5, with D maybe TRBD2 (5 bases). Germline V CDR1 and CDR2: SGHNT, YYREEE (reference sequence). V lost 4 bases and J 7 bases, leaving 17 bases between the germline ends. CDR3 size: 14 residues.

The CDR3 region has the DNA TGTGCCAGCAGCCCAGGGGGCGGCTATGGCTACACCTTC. Protein sequence: CASSPGGGYGYTF. The V call is TRBV5-5, the J call TRBJ1-2; 8 positions match TRBD1. CDR3 size: 13 residues. V shed 4 bases, J shed 4 bases, and the junction held 3 bases outside the gene matches. From germline, CDR1 is SGHKS and CDR2 YYEKEE (reference sequence). Variable domain in full (rest from reference TRBV5-5 and TRBJ1-2): DAGVTQSPTHLIKTRGQQVTLRCSPISGHKSVSWYQQVLGQGPQFIFQYYEKEERGRGNFPDRFSARQFPNYSSELNVNALLLGDSALYLCASSPGGGYGYTFGSGTRLTVV.

This clonotype has a single count. This rearrangement joins TRBV6-1 to TRBJ2-5, with TRBD1 matching over 8 bases. After removal of 3 bases from V and 5 bases from J, the junction contained 8 bases not matched to a gene. Per germline, CDR1 MNHNS and CDR2 SASEGT. The CDR3 has 15 residues. The CDR3 region has the DNA TGTGCCAGCAGTGACCGGACAGGGTGGTCGGAGACCCAGTACTTC. Translated, it gives CASSDRTGWSETQYF.

This clonotype has just one count. The chain recombines TRBV5-8 with TRBJ1-4; unclear D gene. Trimming stripped 0 bases from V and 2 bases from J, with 11 bases between. The CDR3 loop spans 16 amino acids. Per the germline V gene, CDR1 is SGHTS and CDR2 is YDEGEE. The CDR3 region has the DNA TGTGCCAGCAGCTTGGTTTCGTGGCTGACTAATGAAAAACTGTTTTTT. Its translation: CASSLVSWLTNEKLFF.

The CDR3 DNA is TGTGCCAGCAGCTTGGCCCACAGGGGGCCGGAACAGTTCTTC. This encodes CASSLAHRGPEQFF. The gene calls are TRBV5-4 and TRBJ2-1, with TRBD1 identical over 9 bases. From germline, CDR1 is SGHNT and CDR2 YYREEE (reference sequence). V shed 0 bases, J shed 13 bases, and the junction held 8 bases outside the gene matches. The CDR3 extends over 14 amino acids.

The V call is TRBV14, the J call TRBJ2-1, with 9 nucleotides matching TRBD2. CDR3 length equals 14 residues. The trim removed 7 bases at V and 8 bases at J, leaving 9 bases unmatched. Germline V lookup: CDR1 SGHDN, CDR2 FVKESK. DNA of the CDR3: TGTGCCAGCACCGCGGCGGGAGGGCTAGATGAGCAGTTCTTC. It encodes CASTAAGGLDEQFF. Combining the CDR3 with reference TRBV14 and TRBJ2-1 gives the whole variable domain EAGVTQFPSHSVIEKGQTVTLRCDPISGHDNLYWYRRVMGKEIKFLLHFVKESKQDESGMPNNRFLAERTGGTYSTLKVQPAELEDSGVYFCASTAAGGLDEQFFGPGTRLTVL.

This clonotype was detected only a few times. The chain recombines TRBV9 with TRBJ2-2; D ambiguous. Germline lookup yields CDR1 SGDLS and CDR2 YYNGEE. The CDR3 contains 11 residues. Trimming stripped 2 bases from V and 6 bases from J, with 2 bases between. CDR3 protein: CASSVSGELFF. Written as DNA, the CDR3 is TGTGCCAGCAGCGTGTCCGGGGAGCTGTTTTTT. Combining the CDR3 with reference TRBV9 and TRBJ2-2 gives the whole variable domain DSGVTQTPKHLITATGQRVTLRCSPRSGDLSVYWYQQSLDQGLQFLIQYYNGEERAKGNILERFSAQQFPDLHSELNLSSLELGDSALYFCASSVSGELFFGEGSRLTVL.

The chain uses TRBV7-8 and TRBJ1-6; perhaps TRBD1 as D (6 bases). Trimming took 4 bases from V and 7 from J, leaving 14 bases between them. The germline CDR1 and CDR2 sequences are SGHVS and FQNEAQ. The CDR3 is 15 residues long. CDR3 amino acids: CASSSPGGRNSPLHF. CDR3 DNA: TGTGCCAGCAGCTCCCCTGGGGGGCGCAATTCACCCCTCCACTTT.

The chain has TRBV4-1 and TRBJ2-7; 12 bases align to TRBD2. The CDR3 contains 15 residues. V lost 4 bases to trimming and J lost 2 bases; unmatched junction nucleotides: 3. CDR1 is MGHRA, CDR2 YSYEKL, per germline. In nucleotides, the CDR3 is TGCGCCAGCAGCCGGTCTAGCGGGGGGGCCTACGAGCAGTACTTC. This translates into CASSRSSGGAYEQYF.

The chain joins TRBV19 to TRBJ2-5; possibly TRBD1 for D (6 bases). Germline V gene data show CDR1 as LNHDA and CDR2 as SQIVND (reference sequence). Trimming cost V 5 bases and J 5 bases, with 18 bases left between them. The CDR3 sequence is 15 residues long. CDR3 protein: CASSPSTGSRETQYF. CDR3 coding DNA: TGTGCCAGTAGTCCTTCAACAGGGTCACGGGAGACCCAGTACTTC.

The rearrangement links TRBV28 to TRBJ2-1; D uncertain. The V gene's germline CDR1 is MDHEN and CDR2 SYDVKM. Trimming stripped 1 base from V and 9 bases from J, with 19 bases between. CDR3 length: 16 residues. The CDR3 DNA follows: TGTGCCAGCAGTTTATTTCTGGGATCGCAGAGCATTGAGCAGTTCTTC. Translated, it gives CASSLFLGSQSIEQFF. Drawing the rest from reference TRBV28 and TRBJ2-1, the complete variable domain is DVKVTQSSRYLVKRTGEKVFLECVQDMDHENMFWYRQDPGLGLRLIYFSYDVKMKEKGDIPEGYSVSREKKERFSLILESASTNQTSMYLCASSLFLGSQSIEQFFGPGTRLTVL.

This chain uses TRBV5-6 with TRBJ1-6; possible D gene TRBD1, 6 bases. This CDR3 spans 16 amino acids. Germline assignment: CDR1 SGHDT and CDR2 YYEEEE. Deletions cut 2 bases from V and 0 bases from J, with 9 bases between. The CDR3 DNA is TGTGCCAGCAGCTTAAGAGGGGGCTCCTATAATTCACCCCTCCACTTT. This sequence encodes CASSLRGGSYNSPLHF.

V is TRBV5-1 and J is TRBJ1-6, with 9 nucleotides matching TRBD1. J lost 7 bases, V lost 0 bases, and 2 bases had no gene match. Germline loops: CDR1 SGHRS, CDR2 YFSETQ. This CDR3 is built from 15 residues. In DNA form, the CDR3 reads TGCGCCAGCAGCTTGGACGGGACAGGGAATTCACCCCTCCACTTT. This translates into CASSLDGTGNSPLHF.

V and J are TRBV9 and TRBJ2-1, with D hard to call. With 0 bases removed from V and 3 bases from J, the gap between germline ends came to 7 bases. The germline CDR1 and CDR2 sequences are SGDLS and YYNGEE. The CDR3 extends over 14 amino acids. CDR3 bases: TGTGCCAGCAGCGTAGTGAACAGCTACAATGAGCAGTTCTTC. It yields the protein CASSVVNSYNEQFF.

The rearrangement links TRBV6-5 to TRBJ2-7; a possible D gene is TRBD2 (6 bases). The CDR3 loop spans 14 amino acids. Trimming stripped 5 bases from V and 4 bases from J, with 15 bases between. Germline V CDR1 and CDR2: MNHEY, SVGAGI. The CDR3 coding sequence is TGTGCCAGCAGTCCTAGCGACTTAGGGTACGAGCAGTACTTC. Amino acids: CASSPSDLGYEQYF.

Only one count was recorded for this clonotype. This rearrangement joins TRBV20-1 to TRBJ1-1, with D uncertain. CDR1 and CDR2 from the germline V gene are DFQATT and SNEGSKA (reference sequence). The CDR3 length is 12 residues. V dropped 0 bases and J dropped 11 bases, with 13 bases sitting between them. The CDR3 region is CSARDDVGRAFF. CDR3 nucleotides: TGCAGTGCTAGAGATGACGTCGGTCGCGCTTTCTTT.

The chain links TRBV3-1 to TRBJ2-5, with TRBD2 identical over 14 bases. CDR1 and CDR2 (germline): LGHDT, YNNKEL (reference sequence). The J segment lost 4 bases and the V segment lost 1 base, leaving 2 bases of the junction unmatched. There are 16 residues in the CDR3. As DNA, the CDR3 is TGTGCCAGCAGCCAAGGCGGACTAGCGGGAGGAGAGACCCAGTACTTC. It encodes CASSQGGLAGGETQYF.

The table lists this clonotype with a few counts. This rearrangement joins TRBV12-3 or TRBV12-4 to TRBJ2-5; D remains ambiguous. Trimming removed 5 bases at V and 3 bases at J, with 7 bases between. The CDR3 has 12 residues. The CDR3 sequence is CASSLTEETQYF. The CDR3 bases are TGTGCCAGCAGTCTGACTGAAGAGACCCAGTACTTC.

The rearrangement joins TRBV12-3 or TRBV12-4 to TRBJ2-7; D is perhaps TRBD1 or TRBD2 (6 bases each). CDR3 size: 13 residues. V lost 6 bases, J lost 2 bases, and 11 bases lay in between. CDR3 in DNA: TGTGCCAGCAGAGCCGGGGGCGCCTACGAGCAGTACTTC. The encoded protein is CASRAGGAYEQYF.

The chain carries TRBV7-8 and TRBJ2-3; D perhaps matches TRBD2 (6 bases). The CDR3 sequence is 19 residues long. Germline V gives CDR1 SGHVS, CDR2 FQNEAQ. V gave up 0 bases and J gave up 4 bases, with 23 bases separating them. CDR3 amino acids: CASSLALTGPAGSADTQYF. The CDR3, as DNA: TGTGCCAGCAGCTTAGCTCTTACTGGGCCCGCGGGGAGTGCAGATACGCAGTATTTT. The variable domain in full, completed from reference TRBV7-8 and TRBJ2-3, reads GAGVSQSPRYKVAKRGQDVALRCDPISGHVSLFWYQQALGQGPEFLTYFQNEAQLDKSGLPSDRFFAERPEGSVSTLKIQRTQQEDSAVYLCASSLALTGPAGSADTQYFGPGTRLTVL.

The chain uses TRBV9 and TRBJ1-2; D is possibly TRBD1 (6 bases). V was cut by 5 bases and J by 8 bases, with 19 bases left in between. CDR1 SGDLS and CDR2 YYNGEE come from the germline V gene. CDR3 length equals 14 residues. CDR3 sequence: CASRDLRGGEGYTF. The DNA of the CDR3 is TGTGCCAGCAGGGATCTCAGGGGAGGAGAAGGCTACACCTTC.

This chain links TRBV3-1 with TRBJ2-5; 8 nucleotides align to TRBD2. Germline CDR1 LGHDT, CDR2 YNNKEL (reference sequence). The CDR3 consists of 15 residues. V lost 1 base and J lost 4; bases outside the gene matches: 5. The CDR3 protein is CASSQGWAGGETQYF. DNA for the CDR3: TGTGCCAGCAGCCAAGGATGGGCGGGAGGAGAGACCCAGTACTTC.

The chain carries TRBV9 and TRBJ1-2, with D perhaps TRBD1 (6 bases). This CDR3 is built from 14 residues. Between the trimmed V and J ends, which lost 3 bases and 5 bases, there was a span of 14 bases. Germline lookup yields CDR1 SGDLS and CDR2 YYNGEE. In DNA, the CDR3 is TGTGCCAGCAGCGGAACGGACAGTGCATATGGCTACACCTTC. Encoded protein: CASSGTDSAYGYTF.

The rearrangement uses TRBV13 and TRBJ2-3; no definite D call. The V and J ends lost 6 bases and 1 base respectively, with 2 bases between them. The CDR3 covers 11 residues. The germline V gene has CDR1 PRHDT and CDR2 FYEKMQ (reference sequence). DNA of the CDR3: TGTGCCAGCAGGCGCACAGATACGCAGTATTTT. This gives the protein CASRRTDTQYF.

The chain joins TRBV3-1 to TRBJ1-6, with D hard to call. Germline V lookup: CDR1 LGHDT, CDR2 YNNKEL (reference sequence). V shed 1 base and J shed 10 bases, with 17 bases lying between them. This CDR3 region has 16 residues. The CDR3 loop reads CASSQGPGTTGSPLHF. The DNA for the CDR3 is TGTGCCAGCAGCCAAGGGCCGGGAACGACTGGATCACCCCTCCACTTT.

V is TRBV16 and J is TRBJ2-5, with 9 bases lining up with TRBD1. Germline V lookup: CDR1 KGHSY, CDR2 FQNENV. CDR3 length: 13 residues. The J segment lost 5 bases and the V segment lost 5 bases, leaving 3 bases of the junction unmatched. The CDR3 reads CASSGQGLETQYF. The DNA of the CDR3 is TGTGCCAGCAGCGGACAGGGGCTGGAGACCCAGTACTTC.